This is a list of T cell receptor beta chains from one sample in a study of T cell changes during pregnancy in multiple sclerosis. This table comes from immunoSEQ multiplex PCR, and its TCRdb copy is limited to in-frame clones, with some not included. The sample has around 78,000 clones, around 91% seen once. Sequences were derived from peripheral blood, sampled in the third trimester of pregnancy. All receptors derive from a female donor in good health, enrolled as a control in a pregnancy study. Each CDR3 is given with its conserved first and last residue. Each record gives: CDR3 length, V gene, CDR3 protein.

11,TRBV6-6,CASSSDYGYTF
15,TRBV9,CASSPRMRFDNEQFF
16,TRBV15,CATSRGQGAANYGYTF
18,TRBV28,CASSFFPGDGYSNQPQHF
14,TRBV15,CATSRVHGNYGYTF
17,TRBV5-5,CASSLSHSLSGFYGYTF
13,TRBV11-3,CASSLDRGTEAFF
12,TRBV7-6,CASSHSSYEQYF
13,TRBV19,CASSDRGMYEQYF
13,TRBV5-1,CASSLNGNYGYTF
16,TRBV5-4,CASSFYRGSSGNTIYF
13,TRBV28,CASSLVAYNEQFF
15,TRBV11-2,CASSLGRTGASEAFF
14,TRBV19,CASSPNRDRQPQHF
15,TRBV5-1,CASSPGGEGNTEAFF
14,TRBV7-8,CASSWDRENYGYTF
14,TRBV28,CASSLGGYTGELFF
16,TRBV5-1,CASSLKEAGGNNEQFF
16,TRBV28,CASRPGHSFYNSPLHF
15,TRBV6-5,CASSYSTFGRTEQYF
12,TRBV5-4,CASSWDSDTQYF
17,TRBV5-6,CASSLWGVAAGAYEQYF
15,TRBV7-9,CASSRRGSSYNEQFF
14,TRBV5-1,CASSHSGMNTEAFF
13,TRBV2,CASSEYRANEQFF
16,TRBV7-9,CASSLVAAGADNEQFF
14,TRBV7-9,CASSLGQGIGEQYF
16,TRBV18,CASSPRGSGPGNTIYF
14,TRBV7-8,CASSIDRVQSGYTF
15,TRBV14,CASSHGLRLGDGYTF
15,TRBV27,CASSFDDRGSGEQYF
16,TRBV18,CASLSQTTGGGTEAFF
15,TRBV2,CATLRTGDRTGELFF
14,TRBV9,CASSATGSYNEQFF
15,TRBV19,CASSIGAGPAYEQYF
15,TRBV6-1,CATSPEGLSGNTIYF
12,TRBV29-1,CSVRTVTYEQYF
18,TRBV7-9,CASSLVWGDRTSTDTQYF
15,TRBV28,CASSRGDRDTYEQYF
16,TRBV4-3,CASSQVAGSVYNEQFF
14,TRBV6-5,CASSYGQSTDTQYF
14,TRBV7-7,CASSLSGGVNEQFF